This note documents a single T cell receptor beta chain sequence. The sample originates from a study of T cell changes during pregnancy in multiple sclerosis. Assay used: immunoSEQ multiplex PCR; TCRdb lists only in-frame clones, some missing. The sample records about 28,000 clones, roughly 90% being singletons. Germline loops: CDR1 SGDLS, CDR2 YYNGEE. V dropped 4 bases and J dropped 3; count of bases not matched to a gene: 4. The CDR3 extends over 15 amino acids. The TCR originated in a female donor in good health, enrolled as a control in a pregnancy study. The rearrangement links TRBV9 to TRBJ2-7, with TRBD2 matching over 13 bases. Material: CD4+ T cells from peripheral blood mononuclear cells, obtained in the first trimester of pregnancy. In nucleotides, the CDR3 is TGTGCCAGCAGCCAAGGGACTAGCGGGATCTACGAGCAGTACTTC. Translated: CASSQGTSGIYEQYF.